This TCR beta chain was identified in a study of blood T cell repertoires in COVID-19 (dated by TCRdb to the early 2020s). A note on the overall study: Samples from collaborators originated in the United States, Italy and Spain and spanned both the acute and convalescent phases of COVID-19. The material from the prospective study consisted of cDNA or gDNA derived from T cells, B-cell-depleted T cells, or PBMCs. The dataset comprised deeply sampled blood TCRbeta repertoires from subjects exposed to, actively infected with, or recovered from COVID-19. The repertoires were released in a freely available public database intended as a resource for research on the immune response to SARS-CoV-2. The samples were drawn from the first 160 participants of the ongoing ImmuneRACE study and from over 950 subjects provided by 6 global collaborators. Sample metadata almost always included a de-identified subject ID, COVID-19 status, age in years and sex. HLA class I and class II types, where available, came from metadata supplied by the sample provider rather than from assay-based typing.

Summary of the overall study and its limitations: Clinical and demographic metadata were provided uncurated, with the amount varying by source and participant.

The collaborating institutions used their own protocols to collect whole blood in K2EDTA tubes. For TCRbeta analysis, collaborator samples were shipped as frozen whole blood, as isolated PBMCs, or as DNA extracted from either sample type. Trimming removed 5 bases from V and 2 bases from J, leaving 11 bases between the germline ends. From its cysteine to its phenylalanine, the CDR3 spans 14 amino acids. Here the CDR3 DNA is all that survives: 42 bases in frame from base 1. CDR1 and CDR2 (LNHNV, YYDKDF) derive from the germline V gene (reference sequence). TCRbeta CDR3 regions were amplified from genomic DNA by means of the immunoSEQ Assay, a bias-controlled multiplex PCR. The authors' pipeline ran thus. Nucleated cell counts per sample were estimated from amplification of reference gene primers within the assay. To quantify the absolute abundance of each unique TCRbeta CDR3 rearrangement, sequence reads were collapsed and filtered. For each sample, productive Simpson clonality was calculated as the square root of Simpson's diversity index over productive rearrangements. TCRdb took over this immuneACCESS table, retaining in-frame rearrangements with V and J assigned. Such tables are incomplete; in checked studies, under half of the missing clones stem from an unresolved V gene, and the remainder is unexplained. The V and J calls and the clone size are those of that table, but D and trimming were determined from the DNA. Present in this sample are 130,000 to 150,000 clones, approximately 80% of which were seen just once. The ten largest clones take up under 10% of the sample.

Points on this clone: Its cognate antigen has yet to be identified. Per-nucleotide qualities are absent, and no much larger clonotype sits a single base away.

The sequence joins TRBV15 to TRBJ2-3; the D segment could be TRBD1, given 6 matching bases. The sequenced sample was peripheral blood. The receptor was isolated from an elderly woman in a cohort sampled during active or convalescent COVID-19. CDR3 protein: CATSPRDNTDTQYF. The nucleotides read TGTGCCACCAGCCCACGGGACAACACAGATACGCAGTATTTT. With all but the CDR3 taken from the reference TRBV15 and TRBJ2-3 genes, the full variable domain is: DAMVIQNPRYQVTQFGKPVTLSCSQTLNHNVMYWYQQKSSQAPKLLFHYYDKDFNNEADTPDNFQSRRPNTSFCFLDIRSPGLGDTAMYLCATSPRDNTDTQYFGPGTRLTVL.